The present entry profiles one TCR beta chain with its context. This entry is derived from a study of OX40 agonist ivuxolimab in advanced cancers. Trimming pared 3 bases from V and 6 bases from J, leaving 14 bases between. Looked up from germline, CDR1 is MGHRA and CDR2 is YSYEKL. This CDR3 comprises 15 residues. Libraries were prepared by immunoSEQ multiplex PCR; TCRdb keeps only in-frame clonotypes and omits some of them. The table records about 70,000 clones, approximately 90% of them present only once. The origin of this receptor is an adult with an advanced solid tumor such as melanoma, head and neck, liver or kidney cancer. The chain uses TRBV4-1 and TRBJ2-2; D is possibly TRBD1 or TRBD2 (7 bases each). The sequences come from CD4+ or CD8+ T cells sorted from blood, collected in a trial of the OX40 agonist ivuxolimab. In nucleotides, the CDR3 is TGCGCCAGCAGCCATCCAGGGGGGGGCCCCGGGGAGCTGTTTTTT. It translates to CASSHPGGGPGELFF.